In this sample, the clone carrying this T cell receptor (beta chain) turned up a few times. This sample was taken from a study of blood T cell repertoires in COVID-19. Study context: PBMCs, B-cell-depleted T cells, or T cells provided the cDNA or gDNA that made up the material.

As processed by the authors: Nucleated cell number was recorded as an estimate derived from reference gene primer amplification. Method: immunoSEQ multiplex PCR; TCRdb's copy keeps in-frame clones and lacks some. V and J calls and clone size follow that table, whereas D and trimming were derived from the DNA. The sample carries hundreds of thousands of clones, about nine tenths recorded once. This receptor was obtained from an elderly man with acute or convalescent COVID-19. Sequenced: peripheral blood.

The CDR3 loop is CASRGTGTNEQYV. CDR3 sequence (DNA): TGTGCCAGCAGGGGGACAGGGACGAACGAGCAGTACGTC. The chain carries TRBV2 and TRBJ2-7; the match to TRBD1 covers 9 bases. V lost 6 bases, J lost 5 bases, and 5 bases stayed unmatched. The germline CDR1 and CDR2 sequences are SNHLY and FYNNEI. The CDR3 extends over 13 amino acids.